These T cell receptor beta chains were read from a single sample in a study of early T cells in non-severe SARS-CoV-2 infection. TCRdb reanalysed the 5' RACE reads using MiXCR and keeps one entry per CDR3 protein. The table shows about 33,000 distinct CDR3 sequences, with about 5% occurring only once. Specimen: whole blood. All receptors come from an adult who was a healthcare worker with PCR-confirmed SARS-CoV-2 infection or an uninfected control (not recorded which). Both conserved end residues are part of each CDR3. D genes are given only for firm matches. Part of the rows lack a size; the others show once, few, many or a class for expanded clones.

many	TRBV6-1	-	TRBJ1-1	CASSDDGRGTEAFF	TGTGCCAGCTCCGATGACGGGCGGGGCACTGAAGCTTTCTTT
many	TRBV11-2	-	TRBJ2-7	CASSLAPTPYEQYF	TGTGCCAGCAGCTTAGCTCCAACCCCCTACGAGCAGTACTTC
-	TRBV10-3	-	TRBJ2-3	CATGPRDQSGTQYF	TGTGCCACCGGGCCCCGGGACCAAAGCGGTACGCAGTATTTT
few	TRBV6-1	TRBD1	TRBJ1-6	CASSPFPGQGRLDSPLHF	TGTGCCAGCAGCCCTTTCCCGGGACAGGGAAGATTGGATTCACCCCTCCACTTT
many	TRBV29-1	TRBD1	TRBJ1-3	CSVEDPRTGGNTIYF	TGCAGCGTTGAAGATCCAAGGACAGGAGGAAACACCATATATTTT
many	TRBV6-5	TRBD2	TRBJ2-1	CASSGLAGDQFF	TGTGCCAGCAGTGGACTAGCGGGGGACCAGTTCTTC
many	TRBV12-3/TRBV12-4	-	TRBJ2-4	CASRQNRVAKNIQYF	TGTGCCAGCAGACAAAACAGGGTAGCCAAAAACATTCAGTACTTC
-	TRBV7-6	TRBD1	TRBJ2-3	CASSGGQGTADTQYF	TGTGCCAGCAGCGGGGGACAGGGAACGGCAGATACGCAGTATTTT
many	TRBV29-1	TRBD1	TRBJ1-1	CSGGTGNTEAFF	TGCAGCGGAGGGACAGGGAACACTGAAGCTTTCTTT
-	TRBV2	-	TRBJ1-1	CASTNRVGNTEAFF	TGTGCCAGCACCAACAGGGTCGGGAACACTGAAGCTTTCTTT
few	TRBV6-2/TRBV6-3	-	TRBJ2-1	CASRSLMRGWGNEQFF	TGTGCCAGCAGGTCCCTGATGCGGGGCTGGGGGAATGAGCAGTTCTTC
-	TRBV2	TRBD2	TRBJ2-3	CASSEGGGRPRTDTQYF	TGTGCCAGCAGTGAAGGCGGGGGGCGCCCCCGCACAGATACGCAGTATTTT
-	TRBV27	-	TRBJ1-6	CASSSTYRDSPLHF	TGTGCCAGCAGTTCCACCTACAGAGATTCACCCCTCCACTTT
many	TRBV11-2	-	TRBJ2-2	CASSLESYTGELFF	TGTGCCAGCAGCTTAGAATCCTACACCGGGGAGCTGTTTTTT
many	TRBV6-1	TRBD1	TRBJ2-7	CASSPPGTGGRDEQYF	TGTGCCAGCAGTCCACCCGGGACAGGGGGCCGGGATGAGCAGTACTTC
many	TRBV6-5	TRBD2	TRBJ2-7	CASSPTSGASYEQYF	TGTGCCAGCAGTCCAACTAGCGGGGCTTCCTACGAGCAGTACTTC
few	TRBV7-2	-	TRBJ2-3	CASTPPGTDTQYF	TGTGCCAGCACCCCCCCGGGTACAGATACGCAGTATTTT
many	TRBV20-1	TRBD1	TRBJ1-2	CSARGDRDLVGDYTF	TGCAGTGCTAGGGGGGACAGGGACTTGGTTGGGGACTACACCTTC
many	TRBV9	-	TRBJ2-7	CASSVGGQFVYEQYF	TGTGCCAGCAGCGTAGGAGGACAGTTCGTCTACGAGCAGTACTTC
-	TRBV10-3	-	TRBJ1-3	CAISARAAKGNTIYF	TGTGCCATCAGTGCGCGGGCGGCAAAGGGAAACACCATATATTTT
many	TRBV10-3	TRBD1	TRBJ1-3	CAISKGQSSGNTIYF	TGTGCCATCAGTAAGGGACAGAGCTCTGGAAACACCATATATTTT
-	TRBV7-2	-	TRBJ2-3	CASTATDPDTQYF	TGTGCCAGCACGGCAACAGATCCAGATACGCAGTATTTT
-	TRBV30	-	TRBJ1-3	CAWSVHSGNTKYF	TGTGCCTGGAGTGTACACTCTGGAAACACCAAATATTTT
few	TRBV4-3	-	TRBJ1-5	CASSQGLFQPQHF	TGCGCCAGCAGCCAAGGGTTGTTTCAGCCCCAGCATTTT
many	TRBV3-1	-	TRBJ1-1	CASSRGNTEAFF	TGTGCCAGCAGCCGGGGGAACACTGAAGCTTTCTTT
many	TRBV9	TRBD2	TRBJ2-3	CASSKTSASTDTQYF	TGTGCCAGCAGCAAGACTAGCGCTAGCACAGATACGCAGTATTTT
many	TRBV20-1	-	TRBJ2-1	CSARERVWGLSEQFF	TGCAGTGCTAGAGAACGGGTTTGGGGTTTAAGTGAGCAGTTCTTC
many	TRBV20-1	TRBD1	TRBJ1-2	CSASDRGLTNYGYTF	TGCAGTGCTTCCGACAGGGGGCTTACTAACTATGGCTACACCTTC
-	TRBV30	-	TRBJ1-2	CAWSVLRGASFGYTF	TGTGCCTGGAGTGTACTTAGGGGAGCCTCCTTTGGCTACACCTTC
-	TRBV7-9	-	TRBJ2-1	CASSQEDGLWFF	TGTGCCAGCAGCCAAGAGGACGGGCTGTGGTTCTTC
many	TRBV6-6	TRBD1	TRBJ1-5	CASSDREQGPQHF	TGTGCCAGCTCCGACAGGGAACAAGGGCCCCAGCATTTT
many	TRBV6-6	TRBD2	TRBJ2-7	CASSPTGGLYEQYF	TGTGCCAGCAGTCCCACGGGGGGGCTTTACGAGCAGTACTTC
many	TRBV18	-	TRBJ2-7	CASSPGQIVYEQYF	TGTGCCAGCTCACCAGGGCAGATCGTTTACGAGCAGTACTTC
many	TRBV27	TRBD1	TRBJ1-2	CASSLTGIYGYTF	TGTGCCAGCAGTTTGACAGGGATCTATGGCTACACCTTC
few	TRBV7-8	-	TRBJ1-2	CASSLGDPTYGYTF	TGTGCCAGCAGCTTAGGGGATCCGACCTATGGCTACACCTTC
many	TRBV6-6	-	TRBJ2-1	CALGGHNEQFF	TGTGCCCTGGGGGGCCACAATGAGCAGTTCTTC
many	TRBV4-1	-	TRBJ2-3	CASSQDSGEQYF	TGCGCCAGCAGCCAAGATTCGGGAGAGCAGTATTTT
many	TRBV9	-	TRBJ2-3	CASSDGTTDTQYF	TGTGCCAGCAGCGACGGGACCACAGATACGCAGTATTTT
-	TRBV20-1	-	TRBJ1-3	CSAPLRGSGNTIYF	TGCAGTGCTCCGCTCAGGGGAAGTGGAAACACCATATATTTT
many	TRBV7-9	TRBD1	TRBJ2-2	CASSIPTRQGNTGELFF	TGTGCCAGCAGCATACCTACCCGACAGGGGAACACCGGGGAGCTGTTTTTT